This T cell receptor beta chain originates from a study of cytomegalovirus exposure and HLA in healthy donors. On this clone itself: Its antigen is unidentified.

Trimming took off 1 base at V and 2 bases at J, with 19 bases between the two ends. Germline CDR1 and CDR2: LNHDA and SQIVND (reference sequence). CDR3 size: 18 residues. Amplification used 60 Vbeta primers and 13 Jbeta primers. The method was immunoSEQ multiplex PCR; TCRdb's version includes in-frame clones alone and lacks a portion of them. The table records 85,000 to 90,000 clones, more than 80% of them present only once. Among the donors, all were healthy bone marrow donors. The study's findings and limits: The HLA-A and HLA-B alleles of most subjects were reportedly predicted accurately from TCR beta sequences. The study recorded over 150 TCR beta chains that were cytomegalovirus-associated.

Specimen: PBMCs. The receptor was isolated from a man aged 18 to 30 in good health and CMV-seronegative. The rearrangement joins TRBV19 to TRBJ2-3, with D possibly TRBD2 on 6 matching bases. This CDR3 reads CASSIVRGLAGITDTQYF. The CDR3 DNA reads TGTGCCAGTAGTATAGTCCGGGGTCTCGCGGGAATCACAGATACGCAGTATTTT.